The clone carrying this T cell receptor beta chain was picked up a small number of times. The record originates from a study of long-term antiretroviral therapy in people with HIV. Sequencing relied on immunoSEQ assay v3.0, run at survey level. Method: immunoSEQ multiplex PCR; TCRdb's copy keeps in-frame clones and lacks some. The profile shows tens of thousands of clones, 86% of them singletons. V was shortened by 0 bases and J by 4 bases, with 19 bases between the two germline ends. From germline, CDR1 is SGHDN and CDR2 FVKESK. The CDR3 runs 17 residues. The sequences come from unsorted PBMCs, collected 1.3 years after starting antiretroviral therapy. The source is a man in his 60s with HIV. This rearrangement joins TRBV14 to TRBJ2-7, with a weak D call TRBD1 (6 bases). The CDR3 DNA reads TGTGCCAGCAGCCAAGACCGAGCTTACAAGGACAGTTACGAGCAGTACTTC. This codes for CASSQDRAYKDSYEQYF.